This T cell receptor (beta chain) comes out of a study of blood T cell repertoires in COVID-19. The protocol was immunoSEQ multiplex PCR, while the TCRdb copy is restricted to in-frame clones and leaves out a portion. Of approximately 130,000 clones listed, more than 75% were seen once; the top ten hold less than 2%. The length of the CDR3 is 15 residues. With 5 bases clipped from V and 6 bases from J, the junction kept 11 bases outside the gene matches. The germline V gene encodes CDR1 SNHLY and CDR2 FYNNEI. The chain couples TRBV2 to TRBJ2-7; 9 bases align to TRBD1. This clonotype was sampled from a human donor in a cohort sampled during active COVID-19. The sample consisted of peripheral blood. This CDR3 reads CASSLDRGPYLEQYF. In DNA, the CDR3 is TGTGCCAGCAGTTTGGACAGGGGCCCCTACCTCGAGCAGTACTTC.